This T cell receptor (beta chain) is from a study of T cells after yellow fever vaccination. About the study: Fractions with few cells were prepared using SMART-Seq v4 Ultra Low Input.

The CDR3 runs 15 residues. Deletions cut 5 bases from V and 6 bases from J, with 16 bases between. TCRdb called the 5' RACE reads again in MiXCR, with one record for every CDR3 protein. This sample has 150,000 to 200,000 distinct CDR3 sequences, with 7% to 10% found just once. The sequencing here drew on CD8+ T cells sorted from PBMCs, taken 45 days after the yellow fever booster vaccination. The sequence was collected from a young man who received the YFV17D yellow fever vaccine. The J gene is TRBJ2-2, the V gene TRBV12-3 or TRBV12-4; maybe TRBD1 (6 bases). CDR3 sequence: CASSPNREGAGELFF. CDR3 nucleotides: TGTGCCAGCAGTCCCAACAGGGAAGGGGCCGGGGAGCTGTTTTTT.